These 15 T cell receptor beta chains originate from one sample sequenced in a study of CD8 T cells in Susac syndrome. Random hexamers served to reverse transcribe roughly 0.45 to 1 ug RNA. Each CDR3 protein is one row after TCRdb ran MiXCR on the immunoSEQ multiplex PCR reads. The table has roughly 84,000 distinct CDR3 sequences, approximately 96% seen once. Sequencing was performed on CD8+ T cells from PBMCs. The receptors were sampled from a human donor with Susac syndrome.

The chain combines TRBV28 with TRBJ2-5; 11 bases line up with TRBD2. Trimming took 4 bases from V and 4 from J; bases not matched to a gene: 5. CDR1 MDHEN and CDR2 SYDVKM come from the germline V gene. This CDR3 comprises 15 residues. The CDR3 sequence: CASSSHSGGVETQYF. The CDR3 nucleotides are TGTGCCAGCAGTTCCCATAGCGGGGGGGTAGAGACCCAGTACTTC.

The chain combines TRBV5-4 with TRBJ1-2; 7 bases are shared with TRBD1. This CDR3 has 14 amino acids. Germline assignment: CDR1 SGHNT and CDR2 YYREEE (reference sequence). With 6 bases clipped from V and 5 bases from J, the junction kept 10 bases outside the gene matches. Here the CDR3 reads CASTPLGQQYGYTF. The CDR3 bases are TGTGCCAGCACCCCCCTGGGACAGCAGTATGGCTACACCTTC.

This rearrangement joins TRBV28 to TRBJ2-5; 8 bases fit TRBD1. Germline V lookup: CDR1 MDHEN, CDR2 SYDVKM. J gave up 1 base and V 5 bases, and 6 bases lay outside the gene matches. The CDR3 runs to 15 residues. The CDR3 spells CASSTRGTGQETQYF. CDR3 sequence (DNA): TGTGCCAGCAGTACCCGGGGGACAGGCCAAGAGACCCAGTACTTC.

V is TRBV29-1 and J is TRBJ1-2; D remains ambiguous. The V gene lost 5 bases and the J gene lost 8 bases, with 18 bases spanning the gap. CDR1 and CDR2 (germline): SQVTM, ANQGSEA. The CDR3 is made up of 13 amino acids. Here the CDR3 reads CSVLGSNMGGYTF. The CDR3 bases are TGCAGCGTTCTTGGCAGCAACATGGGGGGCTACACCTTC.

The CDR3 spells CASSSSGASYEQYV. The CDR3 nucleotides are TGTGCCAGCAGCTCGAGCGGGGCCTCCTACGAGCAGTACGTC. The chain employs TRBV5-6 and TRBJ2-7, with 7 nucleotides matching TRBD2. Germline V CDR1 and CDR2: SGHDT, YYEEEE. The V gene end was trimmed by 3 bases and the J gene end by 0 bases; junction bases not matched to a gene: 3. The CDR3 is 14 amino acids.

The chain joins TRBV15 to TRBJ1-5; no definite D call. Trimming took off 0 bases at V and 4 bases at J, with 10 bases between the two ends. The CDR3 is 15 amino acids. CDR1 is LNHNV, CDR2 YYDKDF, per germline (reference sequence). CDR3 sequence: CATSRDRAANQPQHF. CDR3 nucleotide sequence: TGTGCCACCAGCAGAGATCGGGCAGCTAATCAGCCCCAGCATTTT. The whole variable domain, filled in from reference TRBV15 and TRBJ1-5, reads DAMVIQNPRYQVTQFGKPVTLSCSQTLNHNVMYWYQQKSSQAPKLLFHYYDKDFNNEADTPDNFQSRRPNTSFCFLDIRSPGLGDTAMYLCATSRDRAANQPQHFGDGTRLSIL.

The V and J genes are TRBV20-1 and TRBJ2-1; possibly TRBD1 or TRBD2 for D (6 bases each). The CDR3 contains 15 residues. Germline V CDR1 and CDR2: DFQATT, SNEGSKA (reference sequence). The ends were cut back, 3 bases at V and 3 bases at J, with 15 bases in the middle. The CDR3 DNA follows: TGCAGTGCTAGTGCTACGGGGGCTTACTACAATGAGCAGTTCTTC. It translates to CSASATGAYYNEQFF.

The chain combines TRBV5-1 with TRBJ1-1; maybe TRBD1 (5 bases). In germline, CDR1 is SGHRS, CDR2 YFSETQ. The CDR3 sequence is 14 residues long. Between the trimmed V and J ends, which lost 4 bases and 6 bases, there was a span of 16 bases. CDR3 nucleotides: TGCGCCAGCAGCGATGACAGTATGATCTCTGAAGCTTTCTTT. This sequence encodes CASSDDSMISEAFF.

The genes are TRBV7-9 and TRBJ2-7; 7 bases map to TRBD2. This CDR3 is built from 13 residues. J was trimmed by 5 bases and V by 5 bases; bases with no gene match: 6. The V gene's germline CDR1 is SEHNR and CDR2 FQNEAQ (reference sequence). The chain's CDR3 is CASSLGLDDEQYF. In DNA, the CDR3 is TGTGCCAGCAGCCTCGGACTAGACGACGAGCAGTACTTC.

The V and J genes are TRBV20-1 and TRBJ1-2; D is uncertain. The CDR3 totals 13 residues. Looked up from germline, CDR1 is DFQATT and CDR2 is SNEGSKA (reference sequence). V was pared by 2 bases and J by 3 bases, with 10 bases between. In DNA, the CDR3 is TGCAGTGCTAGATCACTTACAGACTATGGCTACACCTTC. Its translation is CSARSLTDYGYTF.

This clonotype occurred once. The CDR3: CSAKQLAGEETQYF. For the CDR3, the DNA is TGCAGCGCCAAGCAGCTAGCGGGGGAAGAGACCCAGTACTTC. This chain connects TRBV29-1 to TRBJ2-5, with 10 bases lining up with TRBD2. In germline, CDR1 is SQVTM, CDR2 ANQGSEA. The junction had 8 bases not matched to a gene; V was cut back by 7 bases and J by 3 bases. The CDR3 loop spans 14 amino acids.

The gene calls are TRBV3-1 and TRBJ1-2, with 10 nucleotides matching TRBD1. CDR1 LGHDT and CDR2 YNNKEL come from the germline V gene (reference sequence). The CDR3 covers 16 residues. V lost 0 bases to trimming and J lost 3 bases; unmatched junction nucleotides: 4. CDR3 sequence: CASSQEGQGSHYGYTF. CDR3 coding DNA: TGTGCCAGCAGCCAAGAGGGACAGGGGTCGCACTATGGCTACACCTTC.

The chain employs TRBV2 and TRBJ2-3, with D uncertain. The CDR3 loop spans 14 amino acids. Germline V lookup: CDR1 SNHLY, CDR2 FYNNEI. Between the trimmed V and J ends, which lost 1 base and 4 bases, there was a span of 9 bases. CDR3: CASSEEARSDTQYF. The CDR3 DNA sequence: TGTGCCAGCAGTGAAGAGGCGAGGTCAGATACGCAGTATTTT.

The chain couples TRBV30 to TRBJ2-2, with D perhaps TRBD1 (5 bases). The germline CDR1 and CDR2 sequences are GTSNPN and SVGIG (reference sequence). The CDR3 spans 12 residues. Trimming removed 6 bases at V and 3 bases at J, with 8 bases between. The CDR3 sequence: CACTGYTGELFF. The CDR3 DNA reads as TGTGCCTGTACAGGATACACCGGGGAGCTGTTTTTT.

The chain combines TRBV14 with TRBJ2-1; 8 bases match TRBD1. J was trimmed by 4 bases and V by 3 bases; bases with no gene match: 5. CDR1 and CDR2 from the germline V gene are SGHDN and FVKESK. The CDR3 extends over 15 amino acids. The DNA for the CDR3 is TGTGCCAGCAGCCAGAGGGGACAGGATTACAATGAGCAGTTCTTC. Translation gives CASSQRGQDYNEQFF.